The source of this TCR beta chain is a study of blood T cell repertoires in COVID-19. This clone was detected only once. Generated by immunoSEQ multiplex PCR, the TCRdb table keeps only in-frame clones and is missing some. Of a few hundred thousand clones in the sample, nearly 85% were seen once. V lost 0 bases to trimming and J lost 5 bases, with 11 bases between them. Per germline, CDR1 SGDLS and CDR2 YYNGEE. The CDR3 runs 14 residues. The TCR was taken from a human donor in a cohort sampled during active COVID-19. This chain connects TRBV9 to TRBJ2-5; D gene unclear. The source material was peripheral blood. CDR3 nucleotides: TGTGCCAGCAGCGTAGTTGAGGCGTTCGAGACCCAGTACTTC. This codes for CASSVVEAFETQYF.